This TCR beta chain originates from a study of metastatic and nonmetastatic thyroid tumors. Background on the study: Peripheral blood and tumor or nodule samples from malignant and benign thyroid patients were compared. Regarding the study as a whole: Within blood and tumor, benign nodules reportedly had significantly lower TCR beta diversity than malignant thyroid tumors did.

This CDR3 is 14 amino acids long. The germline V gene has CDR1 ENHRY and CDR2 SYGVKD. In the authors' workflow: In papillary thyroid cancer, a distant-metastasis classifier was built using CDR3 differences across clinicopathological groups. TCRdb re-analyzed the PCR reads through MiXCR. TCRdb's processing, not the study's, gives the V and J calls here. The top ten clones hold around two fifths of a sample with tens of thousands of clones, 20% to 25% of them seen once. A note on this clone: Its antigen is not known. An end of the junction differs from the germline gene, which may be a read error.

Thyroid surgery had not been preceded by any treatment in any patient. This receptor was identified in a female donor with papillary thyroid cancer or a benign thyroid nodule (not recorded which). Some clones in this sample may be carry-over from other donors' samples. The chain recombines TRBV10-3 with TRBJ1-1, with D tentatively TRBD1 (6 bases). Sequenced sample: blood. CDR3 sequence reads: CDISRDNVITEAFF. CDR3 DNA: TGTGACATCAGTCGGGACAATGTGATCACTGAAGCTTTCTTT.